By frequency in the sample, the clone carrying this T cell receptor beta chain is medium-sized. Vbeta (60) and Jbeta (13) primers were used in the PCR. Measured with immunoSEQ multiplex PCR; TCRdb has only the in-frame clones, and not every one. The data show about 87,000 clones, about four fifths seen once. The CDR3 is 16 residues long. Per the germline V gene, CDR1 is SGHTA and CDR2 is FQGTGA. The V and J ends lost 5 bases and 2 bases respectively, with 13 bases between them. The data originate from a study of cytomegalovirus exposure and HLA in healthy donors. V is TRBV7-3 and J is TRBJ2-6, with D possibly TRBD1 on 5 matching bases. This receptor was obtained from a woman aged 40 to 50 in good health and CMV-seronegative. Sequencing used PBMCs. The CDR3 loop is CASSPDIPPGANVLTF. The CDR3 nucleotides are TGTGCCAGCAGCCCGGACATTCCCCCTGGGGCCAACGTCCTGACTTTC.